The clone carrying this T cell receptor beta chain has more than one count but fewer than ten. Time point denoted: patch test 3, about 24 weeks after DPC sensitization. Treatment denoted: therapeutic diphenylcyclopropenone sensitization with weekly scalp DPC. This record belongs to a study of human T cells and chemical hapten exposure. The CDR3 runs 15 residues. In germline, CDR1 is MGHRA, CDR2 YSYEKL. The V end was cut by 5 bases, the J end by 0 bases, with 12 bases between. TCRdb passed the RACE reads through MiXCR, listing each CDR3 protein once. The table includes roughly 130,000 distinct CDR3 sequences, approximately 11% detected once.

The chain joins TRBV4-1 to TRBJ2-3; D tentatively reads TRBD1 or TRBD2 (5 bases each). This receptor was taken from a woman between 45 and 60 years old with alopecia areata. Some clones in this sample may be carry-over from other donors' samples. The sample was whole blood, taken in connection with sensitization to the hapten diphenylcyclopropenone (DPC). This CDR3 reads CASSTQGPSTDTQYF. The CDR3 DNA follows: TGCGCCAGCAGCACGCAGGGACCTAGCACAGATACGCAGTATTTT.